This T cell receptor (beta chain) was sequenced during a study of early T cells in non-severe SARS-CoV-2 infection. TCRdb ran MiXCR on the 5' RACE reads and lists one entry per CDR3 protein. In the table there are under 95,000 distinct CDR3 sequences, about 12% of which are singletons. The V gene end was trimmed by 1 base and the J gene end by 3 bases; junction bases not matched to a gene: 6. The CDR3 totals 16 residues. Looked up from germline, CDR1 is SGHRS and CDR2 is YFSETQ. The specimen was whole blood. The clonotype originates from an adult who was a healthcare worker with PCR-confirmed SARS-CoV-2 infection or an uninfected control (not recorded which). V and J are TRBV5-1 and TRBJ2-1, with 8 bases aligning to TRBD2. The CDR3, as DNA: TGCGCCAGCAGCTTGCTAACTAGCGGTCTCTACAATGAGCAGTTCTTC. This sequence encodes CASSLLTSGLYNEQFF. Using reference TRBV5-1 and TRBJ2-1 for the parts outside the CDR3, the full variable domain is KAGVTQTPRYLIKTRGQQVTLSCSPISGHRSVSWYQQTPGQGLQFLFEYFSETQRNKGNFPGRFSGRQFSNSRSEMNVSTLELGDSALYLCASSLLTSGLYNEQFFGPGTRLTVL.